The TCR beta chain described here comes from a study of CD8 T cells in ankylosing spondylitis. Making the TCR beta libraries involved quantitative 5'-RACE with molecular barcodes. TCRdb analysed the 5' RACE reads with MiXCR anew, one entry per CDR3 protein. The profile covers about 800,000 distinct CDR3 sequences, with approximately 12% appearing a single time and approximately 0.46% taken by the ten largest. Trimming at V came to 9 bases and at J to 7 bases, leaving 6 bases not matched to a gene. The length of the CDR3 is 14 residues. This clonotype was counted many times. The antigen is undetermined. Study-wide results and limits: What seemed typical of ankylosing spondylitis blood was a TCR beta motif built from several highly homologous variants.

The receptor was derived from a male donor with ankylosing spondylitis. The source material was blood, either unsorted or a sorted T cell fraction (not recorded which). The rearrangement joins TRBV12-3 or TRBV12-4 to TRBJ2-1; TRBD2 aligns across 13 bases. DNA of the CDR3: TGTGCCAGTAGACTAGCGGGAGGTCGGAATGAGCAGTTCTTC. It specifies CASRLAGGRNEQFF.